These T cell receptor beta chains were read from a single sample in a study of blood T cell repertoires in COVID-19. Profiling relied on immunoSEQ multiplex PCR, and the TCRdb table lists in-frame clones only, not all of them. The sample carries fewer than 250,000 clones, around 86% recorded once. Sequencing was done on a sample of PBMCs or T cells enriched from blood (not recorded which). All receptors derive from a woman aged 40 to 50 with acute COVID-19. Both conserved end residues are part of each CDR3. D genes are given only for firm matches. A row's size may be missing; if present it is once, few, many or a size class.

>NA|NA|TRBJ2-7|TRBV12-3/TRBV12-4
CASSYERTYEQYF
TGTGCCAGCAGTTACGAGAGGACCTACGAGCAGTACTTC
>NA|NA|TRBJ2-3|TRBV6-2/TRBV6-3
CASSYSQITDTQYF
TGTGCCAGCAGTTATTCCCAGATCACAGATACGCAGTATTTT
>NA|once|TRBJ1-1|TRBV7-2
CASSLGSRGSTFVAFF
TGTGCCAGCAGCTTAGGTTCCCGCGGCAGCACCTTTGTTGCTTTCTTT
>NA|NA|TRBJ1-2|TRBV19
CASSIDLGQSYGYTF
TGTGCCAGTAGTATAGATCTAGGTCAGAGCTATGGCTACACCTTC
>TRBD1|NA|TRBJ1-2|TRBV29-1
CSVEDRGPMNGYTF
TGCAGCGTAGAGGACAGGGGGCCGATGAATGGCTACACCTTC
>TRBD2|NA|TRBJ2-1|TRBV7-2
CASSREREEYNEQFF
TGTGCCAGCAGTCGCGAGCGGGAGGAGTACAATGAGCAGTTCTTC
>TRBD1|NA|TRBJ1-2|TRBV2
CASSQGQGGPYGYTF
TGTGCCAGCAGTCAGGGACAGGGGGGGCCTTATGGCTACACCTTC
>NA|NA|TRBJ1-5|TRBV24-1
CATLNGPRGNQPQHF
TGTGCCACCCTTAATGGGCCGAGGGGCAATCAGCCCCAGCATTTT
>NA|NA|TRBJ2-7|TRBV12-3/TRBV12-4
CASSAGRLEQYF
TGTGCCAGCAGTGCGGGTCGATTAGAGCAGTACTTC
>TRBD1|NA|TRBJ2-5|TRBV7-2
CASSQGTGGSIMETQYF
TGTGCCAGCAGCCAGGGGACAGGGGGTTCAATAATGGAGACCCAGTACTTC
>NA|once|TRBJ1-1|TRBV5-6
CASSFGVTEAFF
TGTGCCAGCAGCTTCGGGGTGACTGAAGCTTTCTTT
>TRBD2|NA|TRBJ2-1|TRBV4-3
CASSQDRLAGSSYNEQFF
TGCGCCAGCAGCCAAGATCGACTAGCGGGAAGCTCCTACAATGAGCAGTTCTTC
>TRBD2|NA|TRBJ2-3|TRBV19
CASRLAGEDTQYF
TGTGCCAGTAGGCTAGCGGGAGAGGATACGCAGTATTTT
>TRBD1|NA|TRBJ1-2|TRBV19
CASKQGAGGYTF
TGTGCCAGTAAACAGGGGGCAGGTGGCTACACCTTC
>TRBD1|NA|TRBJ2-7|TRBV28
CASSGTPRGEQYF
TGTGCCAGCAGTGGGACACCCAGGGGGGAGCAGTACTTC
>TRBD2|once|TRBJ2-1|TRBV4-1
CASSQTSGTYNEQFF
TGCGCCAGCAGCCAGACTAGCGGGACCTACAATGAGCAGTTCTTC
>NA|once|TRBJ1-2|TRBV2
CASKPPGNYGYTF
TGTGCCAGCAAACCCCCAGGCAACTATGGCTACACCTTC